A single sample is the source of the 26 T cell receptor beta chains below, sequenced in a study of blood T cell repertoires in COVID-19. Measured with immunoSEQ multiplex PCR; TCRdb has only the in-frame clones, and not every one. The table records tens of thousands of clones, roughly 85% of them present only once. Sequenced sample: peripheral blood. The receptors originated from an elderly woman with active or convalescent COVID-19.

This rearrangement joins TRBV14 to TRBJ1-1; D is ambiguous. V lost 0 bases and J 4 bases, leaving 6 bases between the germline ends. Germline assignment: CDR1 SGHDN and CDR2 FVKESK. The CDR3 totals 13 residues. This CDR3 is CASSQDLITEAFF. The CDR3 DNA reads TGTGCCAGCAGCCAAGATTTAATCACTGAAGCTTTCTTT.

This clone occurred a few times. The rearrangement joins TRBV7-9 to TRBJ2-7; 7 bases match TRBD1. Per the germline V gene, CDR1 is SEHNR and CDR2 is FQNEAQ (reference sequence). The CDR3 is 13 amino acids. Trimming cost V 5 bases and J 6 bases; bases outside gene matches: 7. The DNA for the CDR3 is TGTGCCAGCAGCCCCAGTAGGGGGCGCGAGCAGTACTTC. Encoded protein: CASSPSRGREQYF.

CDR3 protein: CASSSPSGRAKNEQFF. CDR3 sequence (DNA): TGTGCCAGCAGTTCCCCTAGCGGGAGGGCCAAAAATGAGCAGTTCTTC. The chain employs TRBV6-2 or TRBV6-3 and TRBJ2-1, with 12 bases aligning to TRBD2. V was clipped by 4 bases and J by 7 bases; unmatched bases: 8. The length of the CDR3 is 16 residues. Germline assignment: CDR1 MNHEY and CDR2 SVGEGT.

The chain couples TRBV5-1 to TRBJ2-1; weak D call: TRBD1 (6 bases). The V and J ends lost 1 base and 3 bases respectively, with 17 bases between them. The germline gives CDR1 SGHRS, CDR2 YFSETQ. This CDR3 is 17 amino acids long. CDR3 amino acids: CASSLKGKDSLYNEQFF. The CDR3 region has the DNA TGCGCCAGCAGCTTGAAGGGTAAGGACAGCCTCTACAATGAGCAGTTCTTC.

The chain recombines TRBV6-4 with TRBJ2-7, with TRBD2 matching over 8 bases. The CDR3 is 18 amino acids. V was pared by 4 bases and J by 4 bases, with 18 bases of the junction left unmatched. The germline gives CDR1 MRHNA, CDR2 SNTAGT. The CDR3 loop reads CASSVSPQGGGKGYEQYF. The CDR3, as DNA: TGTGCCAGCAGTGTGTCCCCCCAGGGCGGGGGGAAGGGGTACGAGCAGTACTTC.

The chain recombines TRBV28 with TRBJ2-5, with a possible D match to TRBD1 (5 bases). V was clipped by 8 bases and J by 3 bases, with 10 bases between them. The CDR3 sequence is 12 residues long. Germline lookup yields CDR1 MDHEN and CDR2 SYDVKM. CDR3 DNA: TGTGCCAGCTTTGACAGTAAAGAGACCCAGTACTTC. Protein product: CASFDSKETQYF.

The chain couples TRBV14 to TRBJ1-4; 8 nucleotides match TRBD1. The J segment lost 8 bases and the V segment lost 2 bases, leaving 10 bases of the junction unmatched. The CDR3 loop spans 16 amino acids. CDR1 SGHDN and CDR2 FVKESK come from the germline V gene. For the CDR3, the DNA is TGTGCCAGCAGCCAATTACAGGGGGTAATAAGGGAAAAACTGTTTTTT. This translates into CASSQLQGVIREKLFF. Based on the CDR3 plus reference TRBV14 and TRBJ1-4, the full variable domain is EAGVTQFPSHSVIEKGQTVTLRCDPISGHDNLYWYRRVMGKEIKFLLHFVKESKQDESGMPNNRFLAERTGGTYSTLKVQPAELEDSGVYFCASSQLQGVIREKLFFGSGTQLSVL.

The chain is built from TRBV7-9 and TRBJ2-1; 9 nucleotides agree with TRBD2. The CDR3 runs 13 residues. The germline V gene has CDR1 SEHNR and CDR2 FQNEAQ (reference sequence). V shed 2 bases, J shed 10 bases, and the junction held 3 bases outside the gene matches. In nucleotides, the CDR3 is TGTGCCAGCAGCTTAAGTAGCGGGAGAGAGCAGTTCTTC. Its translation is CASSLSSGREQFF.

This clone showed up just once. The chain is built from TRBV28 and TRBJ1-4; D may be TRBD1 (6 bases). The length of the CDR3 is 16 residues. Germline V lookup: CDR1 MDHEN, CDR2 SYDVKM. The V and J ends lost 6 bases and 3 bases respectively, with 17 bases between them. CDR3: CASSPMTGTSNEKLFF. In DNA, the CDR3 is TGTGCCAGCAGCCCCATGACAGGTACCTCTAATGAAAAACTGTTTTTT.

The V gene is TRBV30, the J gene TRBJ2-5, with D perhaps TRBD1 (6 bases). Trimming stripped 0 bases from V and 2 bases from J, with 10 bases between. This CDR3 spans 14 amino acids. The germline gives CDR1 GTSNPN, CDR2 SVGIG (reference sequence). CDR3 nucleotides: TGTGCCTGGAGTGTAACCAGGGGTCAAGAGACCCAGTACTTC. As protein: CAWSVTRGQETQYF.

CDR3 DNA sequence: TGTGCCACCAGTGATCGAACAGGGGGCGGTCAGGCTAATGAAAAACTGTTTTTT. The encoded protein is CATSDRTGGGQANEKLFF. The J gene is TRBJ1-4, the V gene TRBV24-1, with 9 bases identical to TRBD1. The CDR3 sequence is 18 residues long. The V gene's germline CDR1 is KGHDR and CDR2 SFDVKD. After removal of 3 bases from V and 3 bases from J, the junction contained 10 bases not matched to a gene.

The V gene is TRBV21-1, the J gene TRBJ2-1; the table's D call TRBD1 went unverified against the DNA. TRBV21-1 constitutes a pseudogene. This CDR3 region has 14 residues. The DNA for the CDR3 is TGTGCCAGCATAGACAGGGGGTGCACGAATGAGCAGTTCTTC. Protein sequence: CASIDRGCTNEQFF.

The V and J genes are TRBV7-2 and TRBJ2-2; the match to TRBD2 covers 9 bases. Losses at the gene ends were 3 bases for V and 6 bases for J; bases not matched to a gene: 2. This CDR3 has 14 residues. Germline-derived CDR1 and CDR2 are SGHTA and FQGNSA. Here the CDR3 reads CASSFGGGAGELFF. CDR3 coding DNA: TGTGCCAGCAGCTTTGGCGGGGGGGCCGGGGAGCTGTTTTTT.

The chain employs TRBV19 and TRBJ2-2, with 12 nucleotides matching TRBD2. The CDR3 consists of 15 residues. V dropped 7 bases and J dropped 4; count of bases not matched to a gene: 4. Germline V gene data show CDR1 as LNHDA and CDR2 as SQIVND (reference sequence). Written as DNA, the CDR3 is TGTGCCAGTACCAGGACTAGCGGGATCACCGGGGAGCTGTTTTTT. Protein sequence: CASTRTSGITGELFF.

This clone has only one observation. The chain couples TRBV11-3 to TRBJ1-5, with D maybe TRBD1 (6 bases). V shed 4 bases and J shed 1 base, with 17 bases lying between them. Germline V gene data show CDR1 as SGHNT and CDR2 as YENEEA. CDR3 length: 17 residues. CDR3 DNA sequence: TGTGCCAGCAGCTCCCTCCAGGGGAGAGGAAGCAATCAGCCCCAGCATTTT. This sequence encodes CASSSLQGRGSNQPQHF.

The rearrangement joins TRBV2 to TRBJ1-1; D remains unclear. In germline, CDR1 is SNHLY, CDR2 FYNNEI. The V and J ends lost 2 bases and 1 base respectively, with 14 bases between them. The CDR3 contains 16 residues. This chain's CDR3 is CASSEWHRSTNTEAFF. The CDR3 DNA reads TGTGCCAGCAGTGAATGGCACCGGAGTACGAACACTGAAGCTTTCTTT.

The chain employs TRBV5-4 and TRBJ1-2, with 8 bases matching TRBD1. V lost 4 bases, J lost 5 bases, and 4 bases stayed unmatched. The CDR3 contains 13 residues. Germline V gives CDR1 SGHNT, CDR2 YYREEE (reference sequence). CDR3 coding DNA: TGTGCCAGCAGCCCCGGACAGGGTTATGGCTACACCTTC. It encodes CASSPGQGYGYTF.

A few counts support this clone. The chain employs TRBV6-5 and TRBJ1-3; no clear D. The V gene's germline CDR1 is MNHEY and CDR2 SVGAGI. Trimming took 9 bases from V and 0 from J, leaving 12 bases between them. This CDR3 contains 14 residues. In nucleotides, the CDR3 is TGTGCCAGTCGTATCGACAACTCTGGAAACACCATATATTTT. Encoded protein: CASRIDNSGNTIYF.

The V gene is TRBV4-2, the J gene TRBJ2-7; the D gene is possibly TRBD2 (5 bases). V shed 0 bases and J shed 7 bases, with 10 bases lying between them. In germline, CDR1 is LGHNA, CDR2 YNFKEQ. The length of the CDR3 is 13 residues. In DNA, the CDR3 is TGTGCCAGCAGCCAAGATACTTCGGGAGAGCAGTACTTC. Encoded protein: CASSQDTSGEQYF.

The chain couples TRBV28 to TRBJ1-6, with D perhaps TRBD1 (5 bases). This CDR3 is 13 amino acids long. Trimming took off 10 bases at V and 8 bases at J, with 15 bases between the two ends. Per the germline V gene, CDR1 is MDHEN and CDR2 is SYDVKM. The CDR3, as DNA: TGTGCCAAACCCTCGGGGGTTCATTCACCCCTCCACTTT. It yields the protein CAKPSGVHSPLHF.

J is TRBJ2-2 and V is TRBV7-2, with TRBD2 as a possible D gene (5 bases). The germline V gene has CDR1 SGHTA and CDR2 FQGNSA. Trimming left V 5 bases short and J 5 bases short, with 9 bases between. The CDR3 covers 13 residues. Here the CDR3 DNA reads TGTGCCAGCAGCACCCGGACTACCGGGGAGCTGTTTTTT. Its translation is CASSTRTTGELFF.

The chain carries TRBV6-5 and TRBJ2-7, with TRBD1 identical over 9 bases. The CDR3 loop spans 15 amino acids. Germline V gives CDR1 MNHEY, CDR2 SVGAGI. V gave up 0 bases and J gave up 3 bases; unmatched junction bases: 3. CDR3 in DNA: TGTGCCAGCAGTTACTCGGGGGACAGGGACTACGAGCAGTACTTC. Translation gives CASSYSGDRDYEQYF.

This chain uses TRBV27 with TRBJ2-3; D gene uncertain. The CDR3 consists of 13 residues. Trimming cost V 3 bases and J 3 bases, with 7 bases left between them. Per germline, CDR1 MNHEY and CDR2 SMNVEV (reference sequence). The CDR3 DNA reads TGTGCCAGCAGTTTGTTCGAGACAGATACGCAGTATTTT. Its protein product is CASSLFETDTQYF.

V gene TRBV5-6 combines with J gene TRBJ2-7, with 8 bases that match TRBD2. Trimming removed 4 bases from V and 6 bases from J; junction bases left unmatched: 9. The CDR3 extends over 14 amino acids. CDR1 and CDR2 from the germline V gene are SGHDT and YYEEEE. CDR3 DNA sequence: TGTGCCAGCAGCCAGCCGGGACTAGGATCCGAGCAGTACTTC. Its translation: CASSQPGLGSEQYF. The full variable domain, completed using reference TRBV5-6 and TRBJ2-7, is DAGVTQSPTHLIKTRGQQVTLRCSPKSGHDTVSWYQQALGQGPQFIFQYYEEEERQRGNFPDRFSGHQFPNYSSELNVNALLLGDSALYLCASSQPGLGSEQYFGPGTRLTVT.

This clone showed up just a few times. The rearrangement uses TRBV27 and TRBJ2-7; TRBD1 is a possible D gene (5 bases). The CDR3 contains 12 residues. V was clipped by 4 bases and J by 4 bases, with 8 bases between them. The V gene's germline CDR1 is MNHEY and CDR2 SMNVEV (reference sequence). CDR3: CASSSTGYEQYF. The CDR3 DNA follows: TGTGCCAGCAGTTCTACAGGTTACGAGCAGTACTTC.

The V and J genes are TRBV6-4 and TRBJ2-2, with 12 bases matching TRBD2. Germline CDR1 and CDR2: MRHNA and SNTAGT. This CDR3 spans 15 amino acids. Trimming removed 4 bases from V and 4 bases from J; junction bases left unmatched: 1. CDR3 DNA: TGTGCCAGCAGTGCGGGACTAGCGGGCACCGGGGAGCTGTTTTTT. Its protein is CASSAGLAGTGELFF.